The clone carrying this TCR beta chain was counted a single time. The CDR3 contains 14 residues. Germline assignment: CDR1 MDHEN and CDR2 SYDVKM. V gave up 2 bases and J gave up 2 bases, with 9 bases separating them. The data originate from a study of blood T cell repertoires in COVID-19. Study as a whole: There were acute and convalescent COVID-19 samples, and they came from the United States, Italy and Spain. Sample material is recorded as cDNA or gDNA derived from T cells, B-cell-depleted T cells, or PBMCs.

Original data processing: Nucleated cell counts were estimated from reference gene primer amplification. Clones were read by immunoSEQ multiplex PCR, and TCRdb kept only the in-frame ones, dropping some. The DNA was the basis for D and trimming; V, J and clone size are from that table. The profile shows about 100,000 clones, roughly 90% of them singletons. V is TRBV28 and J is TRBJ1-2; D possibly corresponds to TRBD1 (5 bases). Sequences were obtained from peripheral blood. The receptor's source is a young man in a cohort sampled during active COVID-19. This chain's CDR3 is CASSLRTRNYGYTF. CDR3 sequence (DNA): TGTGCCAGCAGTTTACGGACAAGGAACTATGGCTACACCTTC.